The 10 T cell receptor beta chains given below trace back to one sample, sequenced in a study of T cells after yellow fever vaccination (dated by TCRdb to between 2017 and 2020). The treatment or condition label, as the study defines it: live attenuated yellow fever vaccine strain. The library was made by 5' RACE. Sequencing was performed on an Illumina NovaSeq 6000. The public reads were reanalyzed by TCRdb: fastp trimming at Q25, MiXCR alignment, in-frame beta chains only. Duplicate CDR3 protein sequences are folded into a single record with the most common DNA and genes. In this sample the table shows about 300,000 distinct CDR3 sequences, less than 9.5% of which occur a single time. Of the sample, approximately 3.5% is held by the ten largest clones. The sample consisted of CD4+ T cells sorted from PBMCs, taken 5 days after the yellow fever booster vaccination. The receptors derive from a man younger than 35 who received the YFV17D yellow fever vaccine.

This clonotype came up a few times. V and J are TRBV4-3 and TRBJ1-6, with 7 bases aligning to TRBD1. Germline V CDR1 and CDR2: LGHNA, YSLEER. With V trimmed by 5 bases and J by 9 bases, 10 bases remained unmatched. This CDR3 comprises 15 residues. Here the CDR3 DNA reads TGCGCCAGCAGCTCCGGACAGGTATCTAGTTCACCCCTCCACTTT. Its translation is CASSSGQVSSSPLHF.

This clonotype occurred many times. The chain uses TRBV29-1 and TRBJ2-7, with D tentatively TRBD1 (8 bases). Trimming shortened V by 6 bases and J by 4 bases, and 13 bases separated the two germline ends. Looked up from germline, CDR1 is SQVTM and CDR2 is ANQGSEA. This CDR3 is built from 12 residues. The CDR3 loop is CSVQQGGYEQYF. The CDR3 coding sequence is TGCAGCGTCCAACAGGGGGGGTACGAGCAGTACTTC.

At least ten counts were recorded for this clonotype. The gene calls are TRBV6-2 or TRBV6-3 and TRBJ2-1, with no clear D. This CDR3 comprises 15 residues. V dropped 0 bases and J dropped 9 bases, with 15 bases sitting between them. CDR1 MNHEY and CDR2 SVGEGT come from the germline V gene. The CDR3, as DNA: TGTGCCAGCAGTTACTCTACGTCGGTCGTCGGTGAGCAGTTCTTC. It encodes CASSYSTSVVGEQFF.

A single count supports this clonotype. V is TRBV6-6 and J is TRBJ2-2, with unresolved D. The CDR3 runs 17 residues. V lost 5 bases to trimming and J lost 1 base, with 17 bases between them. From germline, CDR1 is MNHNY and CDR2 SVGAGI (reference sequence). CDR3 sequence reads: CASSRTGIRMNTGELFF. The CDR3 DNA follows: TGTGCCAGCAGTCGAACGGGTATCCGGATGAACACCGGGGAGCTGTTTTTT.

The J gene is TRBJ2-1, the V gene TRBV20-1; TRBD1 is a possible D gene (6 bases). Germline V gives CDR1 DFQATT, CDR2 SNEGSKA (reference sequence). The CDR3 is 15 amino acids. V was trimmed by 6 bases and J by 9 bases, leaving 24 bases between them. CDR3 nucleotides: TGCAGTGCCGGTCGTGCAGGGGAGACTCACAGTGAGCAGTTCTTC. This gives the protein CSAGRAGETHSEQFF.

The chain's CDR3 is CASSLEPSGSKTQYF. The CDR3 bases are TGTGCCAGCAGCTTAGAGCCTAGCGGGTCGAAGACCCAGTACTTC. The rearrangement joins TRBV7-2 to TRBJ2-5; 8 bases fit TRBD2. The CDR3 has 15 residues. Germline V CDR1 and CDR2: SGHTA, FQGNSA. V lost 1 base and J lost 6; bases outside the gene matches: 7.

This chain joins TRBV20-1 and TRBJ2-7; the D gene is possibly TRBD2 (5 bases). V gave up 3 bases and J gave up 4 bases, with 19 bases separating them. Germline values: CDR1 DFQATT, CDR2 SNEGSKA (reference sequence). The CDR3 sequence is 15 residues long. CDR3: CSASTPLRGSYEQYF. As DNA, the CDR3 is TGCAGTGCTAGTACTCCACTTCGGGGTTCGTACGAGCAGTACTTC.

The gene calls are TRBV18 and TRBJ2-7; D call uncertain. The germline V gene encodes CDR1 KGHSH and CDR2 LQKENI. The CDR3 consists of 13 residues. V was trimmed by 3 bases and J by 7 bases, leaving 13 bases between them. The CDR3 loop is CASSPLTAEEQYF. The CDR3 DNA is TGTGCCAGCTCACCTCTCACAGCTGAAGAGCAGTACTTC.

The genes are TRBV5-8 and TRBJ2-1, with 7 bases fitting TRBD1. The CDR3 has 16 amino acids. V shed 4 bases, J shed 0 bases, and the junction held 7 bases outside the gene matches. Germline V gives CDR1 SGHTS, CDR2 YDEGEE. Written as DNA, the CDR3 is TGTGCCAGCAGCGATTTCAGGGGGAGCTCCTACAATGAGCAGTTCTTC. Its translation: CASSDFRGSSYNEQFF.

This clonotype has more than one count but fewer than ten. The chain has TRBV5-4 and TRBJ1-6; 10 nucleotides line up with TRBD1. V dropped 9 bases and J dropped 8; count of bases not matched to a gene: 5. The CDR3 is 13 residues long. Germline CDR1 and CDR2: SGHNT and YYREEE (reference sequence). The chain's CDR3 is CATKDRGDSPLHF. CDR3 DNA sequence: TGTGCCACTAAGGACAGGGGGGATTCACCCCTCCACTTT.